Detailed here is one T cell receptor beta chain. How the authors handled the data: Using reference gene primer amplification, nucleated cell counts were estimated. Sequencing was performed with immunoSEQ multiplex PCR; in TCRdb, only in-frame clones are kept and a portion is missing. That table supplies the V and J calls and clone size; D and trimming were determined from the DNA. The sample yields about 410,000 clones, around 92% seen once. The sample is drawn from a study of blood T cell repertoires in COVID-19. Study background: Donors in the United States, Italy and Spain gave samples during acute or convalescent COVID-19.

In assigning cohorts, the study relied on participant-reported clinical history. Among Cohort 3 donors, those recovered had two negative PCRs, clearance, or symptom resolution. Sequencing input: PBMCs or T cells enriched from blood (not recorded which). This sequence was found in a woman in her thirties who had recovered from COVID-19.

CDR3 region: CASSLSTGRSNSPLHF. The CDR3 bases are TGCGCCAGCAGCCTTTCGACAGGGAGGAGTAATTCACCCCTCCACTTT. The chain carries TRBV5-1 and TRBJ1-6; the match to TRBD1 covers 7 bases. After removal of 4 bases from V and 6 bases from J, the junction contained 10 bases not matched to a gene. CDR1 is SGHRS and CDR2 is YFSETQ in the germline V gene. The CDR3 length is 16 residues.